These 21 T cell receptor beta chains were all obtained from the same sample, sequenced in a study of blood T cell repertoires in COVID-19. Method: immunoSEQ multiplex PCR; TCRdb's copy keeps in-frame clones and lacks some. The sample contains 70,000 to 95,000 clones, around 81% of which appear only once. The sample was peripheral blood. These receptor sequences come from a man older than 75 with active or convalescent COVID-19.

This clone was counted between two and nine times. The rearrangement joins TRBV28 to TRBJ2-5, with TRBD1 matching 9 bases. Trimming at V came to 4 bases and at J to 5 bases, leaving 2 bases not matched to a gene. CDR1 is MDHEN, CDR2 SYDVKM, per germline. This CDR3 comprises 13 residues. The CDR3: CASSYRGLETQYF. The CDR3 DNA reads TGTGCCAGCAGTTACAGGGGGCTGGAGACCCAGTACTTC.

The rearrangement links TRBV2 to TRBJ2-3; 8 nucleotides match TRBD1. The CDR3 spans 14 residues. With 6 bases clipped from V and 8 bases from J, the junction kept 10 bases outside the gene matches. From germline, CDR1 is SNHLY and CDR2 FYNNEI. The CDR3 is CASRATGGQGTQYF. CDR3 in DNA: TGTGCCAGCAGGGCCACAGGGGGGCAGGGTACGCAGTATTTT.

The V gene is TRBV7-2, the J gene TRBJ1-3; D perhaps matches TRBD1 (5 bases). This CDR3 is built from 14 residues. Germline V gene sequence: CDR1 SGHTA, CDR2 FQGNSA. V lost 0 bases to trimming and J lost 4 bases, with 7 bases between them. CDR3 sequence reads: CASSLAGGGNTIYF. The CDR3 nucleotides are TGTGCCAGCAGCTTAGCGGGGGGAGGAAACACCATATATTTT.

The chain is built from TRBV11-2 and TRBJ2-1, with TRBD2 matching 9 bases. V shed 2 bases, J shed 0 bases, and the junction held 8 bases outside the gene matches. This CDR3 spans 18 amino acids. Per germline, CDR1 SGHAT and CDR2 FQNNGV. In DNA, the CDR3 is TGTGCCAGCAGCTTAACAGCGGGGGGAACGGGCTCCTACAATGAGCAGTTCTTC. Its protein is CASSLTAGGTGSYNEQFF.

There are a few counts of this clone. The genes are TRBV4-1 and TRBJ1-5; D might be TRBD1 (6 bases). Germline CDR1 is MGHRA and CDR2 is YSYEKL. The length of the CDR3 is 16 residues. Trimming removed 0 bases at V and 4 bases at J, with 13 bases between. The chain's CDR3 is CASSQEGAVRNQPQHF. The CDR3 DNA reads as TGCGCCAGCAGCCAAGAGGGGGCGGTCAGGAATCAGCCCCAGCATTTT.

This chain connects TRBV28 to TRBJ2-7; 7 positions match TRBD2. This CDR3 has 13 amino acids. Germline V gives CDR1 MDHEN, CDR2 SYDVKM. The trim removed 7 bases at V and 5 bases at J, leaving 8 bases unmatched. The CDR3 DNA reads TGTGCCAGCACCACGCCCGGGGGGAACGAGCAGTACGTC. It encodes CASTTPGGNEQYV.

The J gene is TRBJ2-2, the V gene TRBV3-1 (or the pseudogene TRBV3-2); D call uncertain. Between the trimmed V and J ends, which lost 0 bases and 7 bases, there was a span of 9 bases. Germline-derived CDR1 and CDR2 are LGHDT and YNNKEL (reference sequence). The CDR3 extends over 14 amino acids. CDR3 DNA: TGTGCCAGCAGCCAAGAAGATCGTAGCGGGGAGCTGTTTTTT. It translates to CASSQEDRSGELFF.

The chain couples TRBV7-9 to TRBJ2-1; TRBD2 is a possible D gene (6 bases). This CDR3 is 12 amino acids long. V was cut by 5 bases and J by 10 bases, with 12 bases left in between. CDR1 and CDR2 (germline): SEHNR, FQNEAQ (reference sequence). The CDR3 sequence is CASSLGGGEQFF. CDR3 coding DNA: TGTGCCAGCAGCCTCGGGGGAGGCGAGCAGTTCTTC.

V usage is TRBV10-2 and J usage is TRBJ2-3, with 9 bases matching TRBD2. CDR1 and CDR2 from the germline V gene are WSHSY and SAAADI. The CDR3 has 14 amino acids. V shed 6 bases and J 7 bases; nucleotides not matched to a gene: 8. The CDR3, as DNA: TGCGCCAGCAGCTCCGAGGCGGGGGGGCATACGCAGTATTTT. The encoded protein is CASSSEAGGHTQYF.

The genes are TRBV4-1 and TRBJ1-4; weak D call: TRBD1 (5 bases). Germline V gene data show CDR1 as MGHRA and CDR2 as YSYEKL. This CDR3 contains 17 residues. V shed 4 bases and J shed 3 bases, with 18 bases lying between them. CDR3 loop: CASSPQQSRGANEKLFF. The DNA for the CDR3 is TGCGCCAGCAGCCCCCAACAAAGTCGGGGGGCTAATGAAAAACTGTTTTTT.

The V gene is TRBV9, the J gene TRBJ2-7; perhaps TRBD2 as D (5 bases). This CDR3 has 15 amino acids. The V end was cut by 3 bases, the J end by 2 bases, with 15 bases between. Germline V CDR1 and CDR2: SGDLS, YYNGEE. CDR3 nucleotide sequence: TGTGCCAGCAGCGCCCGCGGGCCCGAGGCCTACGAGCAGTACGTC. Protein sequence: CASSARGPEAYEQYV.

The CDR3 loop reads CASSLGTSGYNEQFF. The CDR3, as DNA: TGTGCCAGCAGCTTAGGGACTAGCGGATACAATGAGCAGTTCTTC. This chain joins TRBV11-3 and TRBJ2-1, with 10 bases lining up with TRBD2. Germline values: CDR1 SGHNT, CDR2 YENEEA. The CDR3 contains 15 residues. J was trimmed by 4 bases and V by 1 base; bases with no gene match: 1.

This chain connects TRBV7-9 to TRBJ1-6, with D hard to call. The CDR3 totals 14 residues. V dropped 5 bases and J dropped 7 bases, with 12 bases sitting between them. Germline V gene lookup returns CDR1 SEHNR and CDR2 FQNEAQ (reference sequence). Here the CDR3 reads CASSPDTGNSPLHF. CDR3 nucleotide sequence: TGTGCCAGCAGCCCCGACACTGGAAATTCACCCCTCCACTTT.

V gene TRBV28 combines with J gene TRBJ1-2; 9 bases agree with TRBD1. The CDR3 consists of 16 residues. Per the germline V gene, CDR1 is MDHEN and CDR2 is SYDVKM. V lost 6 bases, J lost 3 bases, and 11 bases stayed unmatched. CDR3 in DNA: TGTGCCAGCAGCCGGGGGGACAGGGAGGGATACTATGGCTACACCTTC. It encodes CASSRGDREGYYGYTF.

The table lists this clone with a count of one. This rearrangement joins TRBV2 to TRBJ1-1; TRBD1 is a possible D gene (5 bases). Germline V gives CDR1 SNHLY, CDR2 FYNNEI. The ends were cut back, 4 bases at V and 5 bases at J, with 11 bases in the middle. The length of the CDR3 is 13 residues. CDR3 amino acids: CASSGQGGTEAFF. The CDR3 region has the DNA TGTGCCAGCAGTGGGCAGGGAGGGACTGAAGCTTTCTTT.

The chain links TRBV7-2 to TRBJ2-1, with D possibly being TRBD2 (5 bases). Germline V gene data show CDR1 as SGHTA and CDR2 as FQGNSA. Trimming removed 1 base from V and 4 bases from J, with 11 bases in between. The CDR3 spans 15 residues. CDR3 protein: CASSLGGSRYNEQFF. In DNA, the CDR3 is TGTGCCAGCAGCTTAGGAGGGAGCCGGTACAATGAGCAGTTCTTC.

The CDR3 spells CASSDYRIARGAKNIQYF. The CDR3 DNA reads TGCGCCAGCAGTGATTACAGAATTGCCCGCGGGGCCAAAAACATTCAGTACTTC. This chain connects TRBV10-2 to TRBJ2-4, with a tentative D call TRBD2 (5 bases). CDR3 length: 18 amino acids. Germline CDR1 reads WSHSY; CDR2 reads SAAADI. Trimming stripped 3 bases from V and 1 base from J, with 19 bases between.

The V call is TRBV19, the J call TRBJ1-6; 11 nucleotides align to TRBD1. The CDR3 has 15 amino acids. Germline CDR1 LNHDA, CDR2 SQIVND (reference sequence). Trimming at V came to 5 bases and at J to 9 bases, leaving 6 bases not matched to a gene. CDR3 sequence reads: CASSPDRGLGSPLHF. The DNA of the CDR3 is TGTGCCAGTAGTCCGGACAGGGGGCTGGGTTCACCCCTCCACTTT.

The V gene is TRBV2, the J gene TRBJ2-3; TRBD2 matches at 12 bases. J was trimmed by 6 bases and V by 0 bases; bases with no gene match: 7. The germline CDR1 and CDR2 sequences are SNHLY and FYNNEI. This CDR3 spans 17 amino acids. CDR3 region: CASSEALLAGGLDTQYF. As DNA, the CDR3 is TGTGCCAGCAGTGAAGCGCTTCTAGCGGGAGGGTTGGATACGCAGTATTTT.

The rearrangement uses TRBV19 and TRBJ2-5; no reliable D call. Trimming took off 3 bases at V and 0 bases at J, with 8 bases between the two ends. CDR1 and CDR2 from the germline V gene are LNHDA and SQIVND (reference sequence). The CDR3 totals 14 residues. The CDR3 loop reads CASSIGLNQETQYF. CDR3 in DNA: TGTGCCAGTAGTATTGGGCTAAACCAAGAGACCCAGTACTTC.

This clone was observed many times. The rearrangement joins TRBV6-4 to TRBJ2-2; 8 bases agree with TRBD2. The CDR3 has 15 residues. Germline V gene sequence: CDR1 MRHNA, CDR2 SNTAGT. The ends lost 4 bases at V and 4 bases at J; junction bases unmatched: 5. CDR3 loop: CASSVLAGLTGELFF. The DNA for the CDR3 is TGTGCCAGCAGTGTATTAGCGGGACTCACCGGGGAGCTGTTTTTT.